Listed below are T cell receptor beta chains from one sample, sequenced in a study of control samples from healthy donors and cancer patients. Here immunoSEQ multiplex PCR was the method, and the copy in TCRdb shows in-frame clones only, minus some. This repertoire shows about 130,000 clones, about 88% found once; its top ten account for 1.5% to 2%. Sequenced material: blood. The source of these receptors is a man between 18 and 29 years old in good health. Both conserved end residues are part of each CDR3. Each record gives: J gene, V gene, D gene, CDR3 DNA, CDR3 protein. A D gene is named only where the DNA matches it firmly.

TRBJ1-6,TRBV7-3,TRBD1,TGTGCCAGCAGCTTACAGGGGGCCAATTCACCCCTCCACTTT,CASSLQGANSPLHF
TRBJ1-2,TRBV6-1,TRBD1,TGTGCCAGCAGTGACCGGGACAGGGTGTTTTTCTATGGCTACACCTTC,CASSDRDRVFFYGYTF
TRBJ2-7,TRBV6-5,NA,TGTGCCAGCATGAGGGGGAGCAGGTACGAGCAGTACTTC,CASMRGSRYEQYF
TRBJ2-7,TRBV6-5,TRBD2,TGTGCCAGCAGGGAGGGGACTAGCCGCTACGAGCAGTACTTC,CASREGTSRYEQYF
TRBJ2-2,TRBV11-1,NA,TGTGCCAGCAGCTTAGGAAGTGTGAACACCGGGGAGCTGTTTTTT,CASSLGSVNTGELFF
TRBJ2-5,TRBV5-6,NA,TGTGCCAGCAGCTTGGGAGGCAAGGAGGAGACCCAGTACTTC,CASSLGGKEETQYF
TRBJ1-3,TRBV11-2,NA,TGTGCCAGCAGCTTAGTTGGGGGCACCGCTGGAAACACCATATATTTT,CASSLVGGTAGNTIYF
TRBJ2-1,TRBV7-3,TRBD2,TGTGCCAGCAGCTTGTTCCCGGCTAGCGGGCAAAATGAGCAGTTCTTC,CASSLFPASGQNEQFF
TRBJ2-3,TRBV6-1,TRBD2,TGTGCCAGCAGTGAACTAGCGGGTAGCACAGATACGCAGTATTTT,CASSELAGSTDTQYF
TRBJ2-3,TRBV3-1/TRBV3-2,NA,TGTGCCAGCAGCCAAAATAGTAGAGATACGCAGTATTTT,CASSQNSRDTQYF
TRBJ1-1,TRBV7-8,NA,TGTGCCAGCAGCCGAGGACCGCGTGGGTCTGAAGCTTTCTTT,CASSRGPRGSEAFF